This TCR beta chain was recorded in a study of beta chain features in type 1 diabetes. The CDR3 contains 15 residues. Trimming took 3 bases from V and 7 from J; bases not matched to a gene: 5. Germline CDR1 and CDR2: SGHRS and YFSETQ. Purities in excess of 95% were seen in all sorted populations. All of the isolated RNA was reverse transcribed, so expressed TCRB transcripts were sequenced. Profiling relied on immunoSEQ multiplex PCR, and the TCRdb table lists in-frame clones only, not all of them. The repertoire holds about 250,000 clones, around 14% seen once, with around 0.03% in the top ten. The sample consisted of naive CD4+ T cells from blood. The receptor was derived from a woman aged 35 to 49 in good health. The gene calls are TRBV5-1 and TRBJ2-1; 12 bases line up with TRBD2. The CDR3: CASSSGGLAGNEQFF. The CDR3 DNA is TGCGCCAGCAGCTCCGGAGGACTAGCGGGGAATGAGCAGTTCTTC.